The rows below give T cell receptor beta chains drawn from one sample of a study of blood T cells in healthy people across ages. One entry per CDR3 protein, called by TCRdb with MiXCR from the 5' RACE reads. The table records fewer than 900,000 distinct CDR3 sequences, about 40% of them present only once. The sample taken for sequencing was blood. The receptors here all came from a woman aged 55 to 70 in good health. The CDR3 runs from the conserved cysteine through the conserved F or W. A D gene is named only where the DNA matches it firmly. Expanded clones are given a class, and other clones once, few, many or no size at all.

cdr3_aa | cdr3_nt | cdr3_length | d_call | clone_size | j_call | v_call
CSADRDGNEQFF | TGCAGTGCTGACAGGGATGGCAATGAGCAGTTCTTC | 12 | TRBD1 | NA | TRBJ2-1 | TRBV20-1
CASSYSSVLQPQHF | TGTGCCAGCAGTTACTCGAGTGTCTTACAGCCCCAGCATTTT | 14 | NA | NA | TRBJ1-5 | TRBV6-2/TRBV6-3
CASSSEGVAGRYTDTQYF | TGTGCCAGCAGCAGCGAGGGAGTAGCGGGAAGGTACACAGATACGCAGTATTTT | 18 | NA | NA | TRBJ2-3 | TRBV21-1
CASSTRHLPTDTQYF | TGTGCCAGCAGCACGCGACATCTGCCCACAGATACGCAGTATTTT | 15 | NA | NA | TRBJ2-3 | TRBV9
CASSFGTGADTQYF | TGTGCCAGCAGCTTCGGGACAGGGGCAGATACGCAGTATTTT | 14 | TRBD1 | few | TRBJ2-3 | TRBV13
CSERRPLSNYGYTF | TGCAGCGAACGCCGTCCACTTTCTAACTATGGCTACACCTTC | 14 | NA | few | TRBJ1-2 | TRBV20-1
CASSPDAQFEQFF | TGTGCCAGCAGCCCCGACGCTCAGTTTGAGCAGTTCTTC | 13 | NA | many | TRBJ2-1 | TRBV12-3/TRBV12-4
CSVEFIMNTGAFF | TGCAGCGTTGAGTTTATCATGAACACTGGAGCTTTCTTT | 13 | NA | NA | TRBJ1-1 | TRBV29-1
CSVGGEKEAGYTF | TGCAGCGTTGGGGGGGAGAAGGAGGCTGGCTACACCTTC | 13 | NA | few | TRBJ1-2 | TRBV29-1
CSPPQAGGITDTQYF | TGCAGTCCCCCACAGGCGGGAGGGATCACAGATACGCAGTATTTT | 15 | TRBD2 | few | TRBJ2-3 | TRBV20-1
CASTKALASNEQYF | TGTGCCAGCACTAAAGCCCTAGCCTCCAATGAGCAGTACTTC | 14 | NA | few | TRBJ2-4 | TRBV6-2/TRBV6-3
CASSLLDRGYGYTF | TGCGCCAGCAGCTTGCTGGACAGGGGGTATGGCTACACCTTC | 14 | TRBD1 | few | TRBJ1-2 | TRBV5-1
CASARGTEKNIQYF | TGTGCCAGCGCCAGGGGCACGGAAAAAAACATTCAGTACTTC | 14 | NA | NA | TRBJ2-4 | TRBV6-6
CSVVGASNTEAFF | TGCAGCGTTGTAGGGGCGTCGAACACTGAAGCTTTCTTT | 13 | NA | few | TRBJ1-1 | TRBV29-1
CASSLSRGRRSNSPLHF | TGTGCCAGCAGCTTATCAAGGGGGCGTAGGAGTAATTCACCCCTCCACTTT | 17 | TRBD1 | NA | TRBJ1-6 | TRBV13
CASSPGTGLETQYF | TGCGCCAGCAGCCCGGGGACAGGCCTGGAAACCCAGTACTTC | 14 | TRBD1 | NA | TRBJ2-7 | TRBV5-1
CASGLDSPSYGHTF | TGTGCTAGTGGTTTGGACAGTCCGTCCTATGGCCACACCTTC | 14 | NA | NA | TRBJ1-2 | TRBV12-5
CSARAVETMDTEAFF | TGCAGTGCTAGAGCGGTCGAGACAATGGACACTGAAGCTTTCTTT | 15 | NA | NA | TRBJ1-1 | TRBV20-1
CASSLAGVGPTYEQYF | TGTGCCAGCAGCTTGGCGGGGGTAGGGCCTACCTACGAGCAGTACTTC | 16 | NA | many | TRBJ2-7 | TRBV5-5
CASSRKTGDYEQYF | TGTGCCAGCAGCCGCAAGACAGGGGACTACGAGCAGTACTTC | 14 | TRBD1 | few | TRBJ2-7 | TRBV6-5
CAISTHGQGGYGYTF | TGTGCCATCAGTACCCACGGACAGGGGGGCTATGGCTACACCTTC | 15 | TRBD1 | NA | TRBJ1-2 | TRBV10-3
CSVDQGARNGYTF | TGCAGCGTTGACCAGGGGGCGAGAAATGGCTACACCTTC | 13 | TRBD1 | few | TRBJ1-2 | TRBV29-1
CASSCADSGNQPQHF | TGTGCCAGCAGCTGCGCGGACAGTGGGAATCAGCCCCAGCATTTT | 15 | NA | NA | TRBJ1-5 | TRBV12-3/TRBV12-4
CSAIRGGEQYF | TGCAGTGCTATAAGAGGTGGGGAGCAGTACTTC | 11 | NA | NA | TRBJ2-5 | TRBV20-1
CATSDGQGSTGEKLFF | TGTGCCACCAGTGACGGACAGGGGTCTACGGGTGAAAAACTGTTTTTT | 16 | TRBD1 | few | TRBJ1-4 | TRBV24-1
CASSVGGQGHYEQYF | TGTGCCAGCAGCGTAGGAGGACAGGGGCACTACGAGCAGTACTTC | 15 | TRBD1 | few | TRBJ2-7 | TRBV9
CASSLSHLDEQYF | TGTGCCAGCAGCTTATCTCATCTGGACGAGCAGTACTTC | 13 | NA | NA | TRBJ2-7 | TRBV7-3
CSAPGKGLPSTDTQYF | TGCAGTGCTCCAGGGAAGGGACTACCTAGCACAGATACGCAGTATTTT | 16 | TRBD2 | NA | TRBJ2-3 | TRBV20-1
CASSFERGETEAFF | TGTGCCAGCAGTTTTGAGAGAGGAGAGACTGAAGCTTTCTTT | 14 | NA | NA | TRBJ1-1 | TRBV12-3/TRBV12-4
CASSRVRSSYNEQFF | TGTGCCAGCAGCCGGGTTCGATCCTCCTACAATGAGCAGTTCTTC | 15 | NA | NA | TRBJ2-1 | TRBV12-3/TRBV12-4
CSARDPNIQYF | TGCAGTGCTAGAGATCCCAACATTCAGTACTTC | 11 | NA | NA | TRBJ2-4 | TRBV20-1
CASSHLASGETQYF | TGTGCCAGCAGTCATCTAGCATCGGGAGAGACCCAGTACTTC | 14 | NA | NA | TRBJ2-5 | TRBV6-2/TRBV6-3
CSARDLSYGGLYNEQYF | TGCAGTGCTAGAGATCTAAGTTACGGGGGCTTGTACAATGAGCAGTACTTC | 17 | NA | NA | TRBJ2-7 | TRBV20-1
CASSIQGAQTGELFF | TGTGCCAGCAGTATACAGGGGGCGCAGACCGGGGAGCTGTTTTTT | 15 | TRBD1 | NA | TRBJ2-2 | TRBV2
CSAHRGRGLSETQYF | TGCAGTGCGCACAGAGGAAGGGGGTTGTCAGAGACCCAGTACTTC | 15 | NA | once | TRBJ2-5 | TRBV20-1
CASSPNTRLAGPTDTQYF | TGTGCCAGCAGTCCTAACACAAGACTAGCGGGCCCCACAGATACGCAGTATTTT | 18 | TRBD2 | many | TRBJ2-3 | TRBV6-1
CSATGVSSGSQQETQYF | TGCAGTGCTACCGGAGTAAGCAGCGGGAGTCAGCAAGAGACCCAGTACTTC | 17 | TRBD2 | few | TRBJ2-5 | TRBV20-1
CCVVGVTEAFF | TGCTGCGTTGTAGGGGTCACTGAAGCTTTCTTT | 11 | NA | NA | TRBJ1-1 | TRBV29-1
CSAMGSSYEQYF | TGCAGTGCTATGGGGAGCTCCTACGAGCAGTACTTC | 12 | NA | many | TRBJ2-7 | TRBV20-1
CASSQGYRGNSNQPQHF | TGCGCCAGCAGCCAAGGGTACAGGGGGAATAGCAATCAGCCCCAGCATTTT | 17 | TRBD1 | NA | TRBJ1-5 | TRBV4-3
CASFKSGTSKNHEQYF | TGTGCCAGTTTTAAATCCGGGACTAGCAAGAACCACGAGCAGTACTTC | 16 | TRBD2 | NA | TRBJ2-7 | TRBV28
CASSGQGVFEKLFF | TGTGCCAGCAGCGGACAGGGGGTTTTTGAAAAACTGTTTTTT | 14 | TRBD1 | NA | TRBJ1-4 | TRBV4-2
CASSERVRSTDTQYF | TGTGCCAGCAGTGAAAGGGTTAGGAGCACAGATACGCAGTATTTT | 15 | NA | NA | TRBJ2-3 | TRBV2
CASSKKGQPQETQYF | TGTGCCAGCAGCAAAAAGGGACAGCCACAAGAGACCCAGTACTTC | 15 | TRBD1 | few | TRBJ2-5 | TRBV7-2
CASSAGGGGTEAFF | TGTGCCAGCAGCGCAGGGGGCGGGGGCACTGAAGCTTTCTTT | 14 | TRBD1 | NA | TRBJ1-1 | TRBV9
CSAPGTSGNEQFF | TGCAGTGCACCAGGGACTAGCGGTAATGAGCAGTTCTTC | 13 | TRBD2 | NA | TRBJ2-1 | TRBV20-1
CASSLKVAIQETQYF | TGCGCCAGCAGCTTAAAGGTGGCAATCCAAGAGACCCAGTACTTC | 15 | NA | many | TRBJ2-5 | TRBV5-1
CASSSGTGFITGELFF | TGCGCCAGCTCGTCCGGGACAGGGTTTATCACCGGGGAGCTGTTTTTT | 16 | TRBD1 | NA | TRBJ2-2 | TRBV18
CASSQPGQLNQPQHF | TGTGCCAGCAGCCAGCCGGGACAGCTAAATCAGCCCCAGCATTTT | 15 | TRBD1 | many | TRBJ1-5 | TRBV4-2
CSVERAAGVNYNEQFF | TGCAGCGTTGAAAGAGCAGCGGGGGTTAACTACAATGAGCAGTTCTTC | 16 | TRBD2 | many | TRBJ2-1 | TRBV29-1
CSASSRTYNEQFF | TGCAGTGCTAGTTCGCGGACCTACAATGAGCAGTTCTTC | 13 | NA | NA | TRBJ2-1 | TRBV20-1
CATSAGTGELFF | TGTGCCACCAGTGCAGGTACCGGGGAGCTGTTTTTT | 12 | NA | NA | TRBJ2-2 | TRBV24-1
CASSAVGQQETQYF | TGTGCCAGCAGTGCAGTGGGACAGCAAGAGACCCAGTACTTC | 14 | TRBD1 | NA | TRBJ2-5 | TRBV2
CATSPRQGPFEQYF | TGTGCCACCAGCCCTCGTCAGGGTCCATTCGAGCAGTACTTC | 14 | NA | NA | TRBJ2-7 | TRBV15
CASSLARDSSYYGYTF | TGTGCCAGCAGCTTAGCCCGGGACAGCTCTTACTATGGCTACACCTTC | 16 | TRBD1 | NA | TRBJ1-2 | TRBV7-2